This T cell receptor beta chain was sequenced during a study of type 1 regulatory T cells. Study-level background: An in vitro protocol generated T-allo10, a Tr1-enriched, alloantigen-specific CD4 T cell product.

In TCRdb, the reads were re-called with MiXCR into one record per CDR3 protein. The sample yields about 67,000 distinct CDR3 sequences, almost 50% seen once. Worth noting for this clonotype: The antigen is unknown.

The germline CDR1 and CDR2 sequences are DFQATT and SNEGSKA (reference sequence). V lost 3 bases to trimming and J lost 1 base, with 10 bases between them. The CDR3 runs 13 residues. Input material: cultured non-Tr1 T cells, either the whole culture or a sorted T cell fraction (not recorded which). This receptor was obtained from a human donor in good health. This chain connects TRBV20-1 to TRBJ2-7; D might be TRBD1 (6 bases). As DNA, the CDR3 is TGCAGTGCTAGTTGGGGGCCTTCCTACGAGCAGTACTTC. It specifies CSASWGPSYEQYF.